This is a list of T cell receptor beta chains from one sample in a study of blood T cell repertoires in COVID-19. Only in-frame clones appear in the TCRdb table, and some are missing; sequencing was by immunoSEQ multiplex PCR. The table shows 60,000 to 75,000 clones, with 79% occurring only once. The material sequenced was peripheral blood. The receptor source for this set is a man between 60 and 75 years old with active or convalescent COVID-19. The CDR3 runs from the conserved cysteine through the conserved F or W. Fields, in order: J gene, D gene, V gene, clone size, CDR3 protein, CDR3 DNA. A D gene is named only where the DNA matches it firmly. For some rows the clone size is stated as once, few or many, or as a class when expanded; others skip it.

>TRBJ2-3|TRBD1|TRBV11-2|-
CASSLGQSDTQYF
TGTGCCAGCAGTCTGGGACAGTCAGATACGCAGTATTTT
>TRBJ1-5|-|TRBV28|-
CASGEVDQPQHF
TGTGCCAGCGGGGAGGTTGATCAGCCCCAGCATTTT
>TRBJ1-5|-|TRBV5-1|many
CASSLGDYSNQPQHF
TGCGCCAGCAGCTTGGGGGACTATAGCAATCAGCCCCAGCATTTT
>TRBJ1-1|-|TRBV19|-
CASRNRETEAFF
TGTGCCAGTAGGAACAGGGAGACTGAAGCTTTCTTT
>TRBJ1-2|TRBD1|TRBV27|-
CASRSTGSYGYTF
TGTGCCAGCAGGTCGACAGGGAGCTATGGCTACACCTTC
>TRBJ2-3|TRBD1|TRBV19|-
CASSSWDRGQDTQYF
TGTGCCAGTAGTAGTTGGGACAGGGGACAAGATACGCAGTATTTT
>TRBJ2-6|TRBD2|TRBV10-3|-
CAIRGDGSSGANVLTF
TGTGCCATCCGGGGGGACGGTTCCTCTGGGGCCAACGTCCTGACTTTC
>TRBJ1-3|-|TRBV5-4|few
CASSLGGSGNTIYF
TGTGCCAGCAGCTTAGGGGGCTCTGGAAACACCATATATTTT
>TRBJ1-6|-|TRBV5-1|once
CASSLDRATNSPLHF
TGCGCCAGCAGCTTGGACAGGGCCACCAATTCACCCCTCCACTTT
>TRBJ1-2|TRBD1|TRBV3-1/TRBV3-2|-
CASSQGTGDGYTF
TGTGCCAGCAGCCAAGGGACAGGGGATGGCTACACCTTC
>TRBJ2-1|-|TRBV9|-
CASSVGTASYNEQFF
TGTGCCAGCAGCGTAGGGACAGCCTCCTACAATGAGCAGTTCTTC